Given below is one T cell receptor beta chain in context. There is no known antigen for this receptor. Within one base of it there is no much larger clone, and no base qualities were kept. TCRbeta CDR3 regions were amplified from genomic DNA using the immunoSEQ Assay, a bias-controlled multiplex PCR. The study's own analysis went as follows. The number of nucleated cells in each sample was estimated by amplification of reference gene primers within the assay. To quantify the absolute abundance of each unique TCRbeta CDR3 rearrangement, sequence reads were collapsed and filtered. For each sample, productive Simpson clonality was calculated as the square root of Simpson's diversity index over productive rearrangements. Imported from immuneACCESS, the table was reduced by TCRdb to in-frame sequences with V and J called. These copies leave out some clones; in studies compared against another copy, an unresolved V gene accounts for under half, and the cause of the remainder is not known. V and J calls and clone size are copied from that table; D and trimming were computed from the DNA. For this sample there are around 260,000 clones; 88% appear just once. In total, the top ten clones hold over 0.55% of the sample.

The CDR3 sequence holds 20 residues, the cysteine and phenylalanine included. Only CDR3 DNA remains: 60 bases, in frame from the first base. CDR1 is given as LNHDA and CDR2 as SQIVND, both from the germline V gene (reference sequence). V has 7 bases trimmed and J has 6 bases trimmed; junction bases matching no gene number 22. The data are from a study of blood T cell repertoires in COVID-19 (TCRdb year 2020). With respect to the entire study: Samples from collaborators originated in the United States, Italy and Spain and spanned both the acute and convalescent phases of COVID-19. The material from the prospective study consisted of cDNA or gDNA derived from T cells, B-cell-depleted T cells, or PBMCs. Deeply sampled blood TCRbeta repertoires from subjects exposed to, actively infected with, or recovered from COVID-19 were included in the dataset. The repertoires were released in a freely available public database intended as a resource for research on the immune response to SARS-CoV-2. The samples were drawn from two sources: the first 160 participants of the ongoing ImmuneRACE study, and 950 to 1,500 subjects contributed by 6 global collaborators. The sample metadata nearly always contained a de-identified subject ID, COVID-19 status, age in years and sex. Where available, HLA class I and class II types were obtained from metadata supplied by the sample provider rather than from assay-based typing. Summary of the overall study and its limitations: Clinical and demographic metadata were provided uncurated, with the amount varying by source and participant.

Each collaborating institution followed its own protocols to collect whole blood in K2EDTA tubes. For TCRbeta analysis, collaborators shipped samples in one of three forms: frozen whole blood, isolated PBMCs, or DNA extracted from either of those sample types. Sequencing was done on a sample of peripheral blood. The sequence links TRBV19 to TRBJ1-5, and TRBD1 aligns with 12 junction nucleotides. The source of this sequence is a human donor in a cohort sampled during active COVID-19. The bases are TGTGCCAGTACACAAAATCCGGGACAGGGGGCGCGGGTGGCCTTTCAGCCCCAGCATTTT. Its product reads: CASTQNPGQGARVAFQPQHF.